Listed here are 10 T cell receptor beta chains from one sample, sequenced in a study of a mutant IDH1 vaccine in newly diagnosed glioma. Their cognate antigens are unknown. Time point specified: week 35, safety follow-up. What each vaccine dose contained was 300 ug of mutant IDH1 20-mer peptide, accompanied by topical imiquimod. Using immunoSEQ multiplex PCR, the repertoire was profiled, and TCRdb retains in-frame clones only, with some absent. Altogether about 60,000 clones are present, about 90% being singletons, with the ten largest covering about 1.6%. The sample was PBMCs, taken from a glioma patient whose treatment included an IDH1 peptide vaccine. The receptors stem from a man aged 35-49 years with glioma.

This chain joins TRBV19 and TRBJ2-7; D assignment may be TRBD1 or TRBD2 (6 bases each). The CDR3 runs 15 residues. The germline V gene has CDR1 LNHDA and CDR2 SQIVND (reference sequence). V gave up 3 bases and J gave up 6 bases, with 18 bases separating them. The DNA of the CDR3 is TGTGCCAGTAGTATTGGTTTCGGGGGCTCGGGCGAGCAGTACTTC. Amino acids: CASSIGFGGSGEQYF. Together with reference TRBV19 and TRBJ2-7, the CDR3 gives the full variable domain: DGGITQSPKYLFRKEGQNVTLSCEQNLNHDAMYWYRQDPGQGLRLIYYSQIVNDFQKGDIAEGYSVSREKKESFPLTVTSAQKNPTAFYLCASSIGFGGSGEQYFGPGTRLTVT.

V is TRBV5-5 and J is TRBJ1-1, with 7 bases identical to TRBD1. Trimming cost V 4 bases and J 6 bases; bases outside gene matches: 3. This CDR3 is built from 12 residues. Germline V CDR1 and CDR2: SGHKS, YYEKEE (reference sequence). The CDR3 loop reads CASSQDRAEAFF. CDR3 sequence (DNA): TGTGCCAGCAGCCAAGACAGGGCTGAAGCTTTCTTT.

The chain carries TRBV4-1 and TRBJ1-5, with 9 bases matching TRBD1. Losses at the gene ends were 0 bases for V and 1 base for J; bases not matched to a gene: 7. Germline CDR1 MGHRA, CDR2 YSYEKL. The CDR3 loop spans 18 amino acids. CDR3: CASSQDVVDRGSNQPQHF. CDR3 bases: TGCGCCAGCAGCCAAGACGTGGTCGACAGGGGGAGCAATCAGCCCCAGCATTTT.

The V gene is TRBV6-1, the J gene TRBJ2-7; possible D gene TRBD2, 8 bases. Germline V gene sequence: CDR1 MNHNS, CDR2 SASEGT. Trimming stripped 5 bases from V and 7 bases from J, with 21 bases between. This CDR3 is built from 15 residues. Here the CDR3 reads CASSSLSGGGYEQYF. The CDR3 DNA sequence: TGTGCCAGCAGTTCCCTTTCGGGAGGGGGCTATGAGCAGTACTTC.

This clone was seen just once. The chain is built from TRBV5-6 and TRBJ1-5; TRBD1 is a possible D gene (5 bases). V was shortened by 3 bases and J by 0 bases, with 7 bases between the two germline ends. The CDR3 is made up of 14 amino acids. The germline V gene encodes CDR1 SGHDT and CDR2 YYEEEE. CDR3 in DNA: TGTGCCAGCAGCTCGGGGGGTAGCAATCAGCCCCAGCATTTT. Translation gives CASSSGGSNQPQHF.

A single count supports this clone. The genes are TRBV2 and TRBJ2-3, with 12 bases lining up with TRBD2. Losses at the gene ends were 6 bases for V and 5 bases for J; bases not matched to a gene: 3. The germline gives CDR1 SNHLY, CDR2 FYNNEI. This CDR3 comprises 14 residues. The CDR3 sequence: CASRGGLAGDTQYF. In DNA, the CDR3 is TGTGCCAGCAGGGGGGGACTAGCGGGAGATACGCAGTATTTT.

This clone was seen once. Here the CDR3 DNA reads TGTGCCAGCAGAGAGGGGAACTATGGCTACACCTTC. The encoded protein is CASREGNYGYTF. This sequence joins TRBV9 and TRBJ1-2; D might be TRBD1 (5 bases). V lost 5 bases and J 2 bases, leaving 7 bases between the germline ends. The CDR3 consists of 12 residues. Germline CDR1 is SGDLS and CDR2 is YYNGEE. The full variable domain, completed using reference TRBV9 and TRBJ1-2, is DSGVTQTPKHLITATGQRVTLRCSPRSGDLSVYWYQQSLDQGLQFLIQYYNGEERAKGNILERFSAQQFPDLHSELNLSSLELGDSALYFCASREGNYGYTFGSGTRLTVV.

This chain links TRBV28 with TRBJ1-2, with 8 bases lining up with TRBD1. The CDR3 is 14 residues long. Germline assignment: CDR1 MDHEN and CDR2 SYDVKM. V was clipped by 4 bases and J by 7 bases; unmatched bases: 8. In DNA form, the CDR3 reads TGTGCCAGCAGTTATCCCGGACAGGGAGGTGGCTACACCTTC. This sequence encodes CASSYPGQGGGYTF.

This clone was seen a few times. The chain is built from TRBV7-9 and TRBJ2-2, with D perhaps being TRBD1 or TRBD2 (6 bases each). Trimming took 5 bases from V and 4 from J, leaving 20 bases between them. Germline V CDR1 and CDR2: SEHNR, FQNEAQ (reference sequence). The CDR3 totals 17 residues. DNA for the CDR3: TGTGCCAGCAGCCCCAAAAGGGGGGTAGGAAGCACCGGGGAGCTGTTTTTT. The encoded protein is CASSPKRGVGSTGELFF.

V is TRBV19 and J is TRBJ1-5; D unresolved. Germline CDR1 and CDR2: LNHDA and SQIVND (reference sequence). Trimming shortened V by 5 bases and J by 2 bases, and 13 bases separated the two germline ends. The CDR3 length is 15 residues. The CDR3 DNA follows: TGTGCCAGTAGTTTACCTAGTAGTGGCAATCAGCCCCAGCATTTT. Translated, it gives CASSLPSSGNQPQHF.